The 23 T cell receptor beta chains in this list originate from one sample, sequenced in a study of blood T cell repertoires in COVID-19. This table comes from immunoSEQ multiplex PCR, and its TCRdb copy is limited to in-frame clones, with some not included. The sample lists approximately 70,000 clones, about 85% occurring once. Sequenced sample: peripheral blood. The receptors were gathered from a woman between 50 and 59 years old with COVID-19, enrolled during active disease.

This chain connects TRBV2 to TRBJ1-4; 11 nucleotides align to TRBD1. Trimming at V came to 3 bases and at J to 8 bases, leaving 14 bases not matched to a gene. Germline V gene data show CDR1 as SNHLY and CDR2 as FYNNEI. This CDR3 spans 18 amino acids. The CDR3 protein is CASSDFGWGQGVEEKLFF. In DNA, the CDR3 is TGTGCCAGCAGTGATTTTGGTTGGGGACAGGGGGTTGAAGAAAAACTGTTTTTT.

The sample holds one count of this clone. The chain employs TRBV7-9 and TRBJ2-7, with D perhaps matching TRBD1 (5 bases). The CDR3 sequence is 12 residues long. Germline assignment: CDR1 SEHNR and CDR2 FQNEAQ (reference sequence). The V and J ends lost 3 bases and 6 bases respectively, with 9 bases between them. The CDR3 nucleotides read TGTGCCAGCAGCTTGGGCAGGGCCGAGCAGTACTTC. Translation gives CASSLGRAEQYF.

The chain employs TRBV5-1 and TRBJ2-3; D gene unclear. Germline CDR1 SGHRS, CDR2 YFSETQ. V dropped 4 bases and J dropped 4 bases, with 16 bases sitting between them. This CDR3 has 15 residues. The CDR3 region is CASSPNLPPADTQYF. As DNA, the CDR3 is TGCGCCAGCAGCCCGAACCTACCCCCCGCAGATACGCAGTATTTT.

The J gene is TRBJ2-7, the V gene TRBV7-2; D call uncertain. Germline V gives CDR1 SGHTA, CDR2 FQGNSA. Trimming pared 4 bases from V and 2 bases from J, leaving 12 bases between. The CDR3 is 14 amino acids. CDR3 in DNA: TGTGCCAGCAGCTCCCCCGGGTTCACCTACGAGCAGTACTTC. It yields the protein CASSSPGFTYEQYF.

This chain links TRBV7-8 with TRBJ2-3, with D uncertain. Germline V gene sequence: CDR1 SGHVS, CDR2 FQNEAQ. V lost 4 bases and J lost 0, with 5 bases in between. The CDR3 is 13 residues long. CDR3: CASSSSSTDTQYF. CDR3 bases: TGTGCCAGCAGCTCCTCCAGCACAGATACGCAGTATTTT. Combining the CDR3 with reference TRBV7-8 and TRBJ2-3 gives the whole variable domain GAGVSQSPRYKVAKRGQDVALRCDPISGHVSLFWYQQALGQGPEFLTYFQNEAQLDKSGLPSDRFFAERPEGSVSTLKIQRTQQEDSAVYLCASSSSSTDTQYFGPGTRLTVL.

The chain combines TRBV29-1 with TRBJ2-5, with a weak D call TRBD2 (6 bases). The CDR3 is 10 residues long. The germline V and J ends were trimmed by 6 bases and 4 bases, with 6 bases remaining between them. Germline V gene sequence: CDR1 SQVTM, CDR2 ANQGSEA. Written as DNA, the CDR3 is TGCAGCGTGGGGGGAGAGACCCAGTACTTC. This translates into CSVGGETQYF.

The chain uses TRBV6-2 or TRBV6-3 and TRBJ1-2; 10 positions agree with TRBD1. The germline V gene has CDR1 MNHEY and CDR2 SVGEGT. V lost 4 bases, J lost 7 bases, and 9 bases stayed unmatched. The CDR3 length is 15 residues. The CDR3 spells CASSFTAGQGSGYTF. As DNA, the CDR3 is TGTGCCAGCAGTTTCACCGCGGGACAGGGGTCTGGCTACACCTTC.

V and J are TRBV19 and TRBJ2-5; a weak D match, TRBD2 (5 bases). The CDR3 covers 15 residues. V gave up 2 bases and J gave up 2 bases, with 12 bases separating them. From germline, CDR1 is LNHDA and CDR2 SQIVND (reference sequence). CDR3 in amino acids: CASSIRGPSQETQYF. In nucleotides, the CDR3 is TGTGCCAGTAGTATACGAGGGCCTTCTCAAGAGACCCAGTACTTC.

This clone was seen only once. The chain employs TRBV7-9 and TRBJ1-6; 7 nucleotides match TRBD1. The CDR3 consists of 19 residues. The junction had 18 bases not matched to a gene; V was cut back by 5 bases and J by 5 bases. CDR1 SEHNR and CDR2 FQNEAQ come from the germline V gene (reference sequence). The CDR3 DNA reads as TGTGCCAGCAGCCAGGGGGAACAGGGGAACGTTTACGATAATTCACCCCTCCACTTT. Amino acid sequence: CASSQGEQGNVYDNSPLHF.

V is TRBV12-3 or TRBV12-4 and J is TRBJ2-2; D uncertain. V shed 10 bases and J shed 6 bases, with 15 bases lying between them. The CDR3 length is 13 residues. The CDR3 loop is CATRTRRAGELFF. CDR3 DNA: TGTGCCACCAGAACCCGACGGGCCGGGGAGCTGTTTTTT.

Only one count was recorded for this clone. This chain links TRBV28 with TRBJ1-3; D is perhaps TRBD1 (5 bases). Per the germline V gene, CDR1 is MDHEN and CDR2 is SYDVKM. The CDR3 is 15 residues long. The ends were cut back, 3 bases at V and 0 bases at J, with 9 bases in the middle. In DNA form, the CDR3 reads TGTGCCAGCAGTTTGGGGACTTACTCTGGAAACACCATATATTTT. Amino acids: CASSLGTYSGNTIYF.

This chain uses TRBV30 with TRBJ2-2, with D hard to call. The CDR3 consists of 13 residues. CDR1 and CDR2 (germline): GTSNPN, SVGIG (reference sequence). The germline V and J ends were trimmed by 0 bases and 6 bases, with 8 bases remaining between them. CDR3 in amino acids: CAWSVREPGELFF. The CDR3 nucleotides are TGTGCCTGGAGTGTTCGAGAGCCCGGGGAGCTGTTTTTT. The full variable domain, its missing parts supplied by reference TRBV30 and TRBJ2-2, is SQTIHQWPATLVQPVGSPLSLECTVEGTSNPNLYWYRQAAGRGLQLLFYSVGIGQISSEVPQNLSASRPQDRQFILSSKKLLLSDSGFYLCAWSVREPGELFFGEGSRLTVL.

J is TRBJ2-7 and V is TRBV5-1, with TRBD1 matching over 7 bases. This CDR3 spans 16 amino acids. Germline CDR1 is SGHRS and CDR2 is YFSETQ. The junction had 10 bases not matched to a gene; V was cut back by 2 bases and J by 2 bases. Here the CDR3 DNA reads TGCGCCAGCAGCTTCTCAGGGACAGCGGAGACCTACGAGCAGTACTTC. It is translated as CASSFSGTAETYEQYF.

The V and J genes are TRBV7-9 and TRBJ2-5; D is perhaps TRBD1 (7 bases). Germline CDR1 is SEHNR and CDR2 is FQNEAQ (reference sequence). The CDR3 consists of 16 residues. The germline V and J ends were trimmed by 5 bases and 5 bases, with 21 bases remaining between them. CDR3 region: CASSPGPRGRRETQYF. The CDR3 DNA is TGTGCCAGCAGCCCCGGGCCCAGGGGGAGGCGTGAGACCCAGTACTTC.

The rearrangement joins TRBV12-3 or TRBV12-4 to TRBJ2-2; no firm D call. The CDR3 length is 13 residues. The ends were cut back, 6 bases at V and 5 bases at J, with 10 bases in the middle. CDR3 amino acids: CASSPTETGELFF. Here the CDR3 DNA reads TGTGCCAGCAGCCCAACAGAAACCGGGGAGCTGTTTTTT.

The chain carries TRBV11-2 and TRBJ1-6; 7 bases fit TRBD1. Losses at the gene ends were 7 bases for V and 7 bases for J; bases not matched to a gene: 10. CDR1 is SGHAT and CDR2 is FQNNGV in the germline V gene. This CDR3 is built from 15 residues. CDR3 coding DNA: TGTGCCAGCACCAGACAGGGAGTAACGAATTCACCCCTCCACTTT. As protein: CASTRQGVTNSPLHF.

The sample holds a few counts of this clone. Written as DNA, the CDR3 is TGTGCCAGCAGCTTAAGACTAGCGAACACCGGGGAGCTGTTTTTT. Amino acid sequence: CASSLRLANTGELFF. The chain couples TRBV5-5 to TRBJ2-2, with D tentatively TRBD2 (6 bases). V gave up 2 bases and J gave up 0 bases, with 8 bases separating them. This CDR3 spans 15 amino acids. Germline V gene data show CDR1 as SGHKS and CDR2 as YYEKEE (reference sequence). Variable domain in full (rest from reference TRBV5-5 and TRBJ2-2): DAGVTQSPTHLIKTRGQQVTLRCSPISGHKSVSWYQQVLGQGPQFIFQYYEKEERGRGNFPDRFSARQFPNYSSELNVNALLLGDSALYLCASSLRLANTGELFFGEGSRLTVL.

This chain uses TRBV7-9 with TRBJ2-1; TRBD2 is a possible D gene (5 bases). Germline values: CDR1 SEHNR, CDR2 FQNEAQ (reference sequence). The CDR3 totals 11 residues. V was cut by 11 bases and J by 6 bases, with 11 bases left in between. The CDR3 DNA follows: TGTGCCGGAGAACGGGGCAATGAGCAGTTCTTC. Protein: CAGERGNEQFF.

The chain carries TRBV6-5 and TRBJ2-5; 13 nucleotides line up with TRBD2. V shed 10 bases, J shed 4 bases, and the junction held 6 bases outside the gene matches. Per the germline V gene, CDR1 is MNHEY and CDR2 is SVGAGI. This CDR3 region has 14 residues. CDR3 sequence reads: CATRTSGSRETQYF. For the CDR3, the DNA is TGTGCCACCCGGACTAGCGGGAGTCGAGAGACCCAGTACTTC.

This chain links TRBV7-9 with TRBJ1-1; TRBD1 aligns across 8 bases. This CDR3 has 13 amino acids. Germline loops: CDR1 SEHNR, CDR2 FQNEAQ (reference sequence). After removal of 8 bases from V and 5 bases from J, the junction contained 7 bases not matched to a gene. The CDR3 region is CASGQGAKTEAFF. The CDR3 DNA sequence: TGTGCCAGCGGCCAGGGGGCGAAAACTGAAGCTTTCTTT.

The rearrangement joins TRBV9 to TRBJ2-1; 9 bases map to TRBD2. Germline CDR1 and CDR2: SGDLS and YYNGEE. This CDR3 is built from 14 residues. With 2 bases clipped from V and 7 bases from J, the junction kept 4 bases outside the gene matches. This chain's CDR3 is CASSVELAGNEQFF. The CDR3 DNA reads as TGTGCCAGCAGCGTCGAACTAGCGGGTAATGAGCAGTTCTTC.

The J gene is TRBJ1-5, the V gene TRBV28; D is unclear. Germline values: CDR1 MDHEN, CDR2 SYDVKM. V lost 4 bases and J 5 bases, leaving 6 bases between the germline ends. CDR3 length: 12 amino acids. CDR3 sequence (DNA): TGTGCCAGCAGTTCTCAGTATCAGCCCCAGCATTTT. It codes for CASSSQYQPQHF.

V and J are TRBV27 and TRBJ2-7; 12 bases agree with TRBD2. CDR1 MNHEY and CDR2 SMNVEV come from the germline V gene (reference sequence). V shed 6 bases and J 5 bases; nucleotides not matched to a gene: 5. CDR3 length: 14 amino acids. Written as DNA, the CDR3 is TGTGCCAGCAGCCGGACTAGCGGGACGCACGAGCAGTACTTC. Protein sequence: CASSRTSGTHEQYF.